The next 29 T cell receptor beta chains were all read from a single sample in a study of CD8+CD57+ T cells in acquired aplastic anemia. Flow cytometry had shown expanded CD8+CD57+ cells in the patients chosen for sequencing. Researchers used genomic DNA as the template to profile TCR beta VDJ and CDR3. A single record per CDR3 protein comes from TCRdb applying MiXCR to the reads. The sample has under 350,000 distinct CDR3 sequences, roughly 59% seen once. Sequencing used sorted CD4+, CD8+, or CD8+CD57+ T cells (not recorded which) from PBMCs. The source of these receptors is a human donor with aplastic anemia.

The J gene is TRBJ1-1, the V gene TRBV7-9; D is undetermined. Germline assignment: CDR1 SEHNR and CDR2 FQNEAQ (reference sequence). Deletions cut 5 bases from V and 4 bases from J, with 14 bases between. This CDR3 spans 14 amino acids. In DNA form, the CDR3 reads TGTGCCAGCAGCCCGGGGTCTGTGGGCACTGAAGCTTTCTTT. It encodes CASSPGSVGTEAFF.

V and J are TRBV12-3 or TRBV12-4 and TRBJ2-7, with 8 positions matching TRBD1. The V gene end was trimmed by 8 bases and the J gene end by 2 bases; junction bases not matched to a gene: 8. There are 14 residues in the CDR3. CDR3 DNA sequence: TGTGCCAGCGGAGTCCCAGGGGGCCCCTACGAGCAGTACTTC. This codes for CASGVPGGPYEQYF.

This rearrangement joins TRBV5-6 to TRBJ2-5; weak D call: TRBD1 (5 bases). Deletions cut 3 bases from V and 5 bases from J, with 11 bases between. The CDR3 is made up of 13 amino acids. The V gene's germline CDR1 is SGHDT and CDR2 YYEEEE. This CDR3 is CASSYDSQETQYF. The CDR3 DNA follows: TGTGCCAGCAGCTATGACAGTCAGGAGACCCAGTACTTC.

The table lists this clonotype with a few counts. The CDR3 is CSVTGMAGEVEQFF. CDR3 bases: TGCAGCGTCACTGGTATGGCAGGAGAGGTTGAGCAGTTCTTC. V and J are TRBV29-1 and TRBJ2-1; D is uncertain. The CDR3 runs to 14 residues. Germline values: CDR1 SQVTM, CDR2 ANQGSEA. V lost 6 bases, J lost 9 bases, and 21 bases lay in between.

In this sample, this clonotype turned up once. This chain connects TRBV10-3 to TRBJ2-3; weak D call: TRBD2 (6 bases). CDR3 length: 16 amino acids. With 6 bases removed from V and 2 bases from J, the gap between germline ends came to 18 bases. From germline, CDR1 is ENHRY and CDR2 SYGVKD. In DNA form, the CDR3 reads TGTGCCATCAGGGGTTACTCCGGGGGAGTCACAGATACGCAGTATTTT. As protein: CAIRGYSGGVTDTQYF.

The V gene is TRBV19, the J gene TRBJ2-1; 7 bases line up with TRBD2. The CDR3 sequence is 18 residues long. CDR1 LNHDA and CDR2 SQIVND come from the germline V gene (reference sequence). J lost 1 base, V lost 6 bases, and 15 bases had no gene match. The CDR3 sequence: CASSLLDAGEGSYNEQFF. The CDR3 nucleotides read TGTGCCAGTAGCTTACTGGACGCGGGGGAGGGTTCCTACAATGAGCAGTTCTTC.

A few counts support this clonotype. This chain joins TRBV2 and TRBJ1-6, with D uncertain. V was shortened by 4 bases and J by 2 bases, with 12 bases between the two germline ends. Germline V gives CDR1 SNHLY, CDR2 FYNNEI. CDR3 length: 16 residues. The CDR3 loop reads CASSGSQGPYNSPLHF. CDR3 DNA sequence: TGTGCCAGCAGTGGTTCCCAAGGCCCCTATAATTCACCCCTCCACTTT.

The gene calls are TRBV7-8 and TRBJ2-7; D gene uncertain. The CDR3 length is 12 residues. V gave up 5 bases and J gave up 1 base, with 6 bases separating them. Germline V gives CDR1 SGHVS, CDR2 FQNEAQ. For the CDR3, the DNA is TGTGCCAGCAGCCGACTGTCCTACGAGCAGTACTTC. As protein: CASSRLSYEQYF.

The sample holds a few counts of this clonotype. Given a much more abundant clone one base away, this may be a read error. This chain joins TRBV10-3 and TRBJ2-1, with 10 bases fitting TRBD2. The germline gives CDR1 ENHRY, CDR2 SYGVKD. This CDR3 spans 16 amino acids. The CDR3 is CAISGLAGGAYDEQFF. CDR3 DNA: TGTGCCATCAGTGGATTAGCGGGAGGCGCCTACGATGAGCAGTTCTTC.

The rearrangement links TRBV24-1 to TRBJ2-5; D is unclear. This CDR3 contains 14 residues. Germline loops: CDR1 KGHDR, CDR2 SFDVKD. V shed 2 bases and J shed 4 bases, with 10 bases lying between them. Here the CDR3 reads CATSDSRVLETQYF. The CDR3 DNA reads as TGTGCCACCAGTGATTCCCGGGTCCTAGAGACCCAGTACTTC.

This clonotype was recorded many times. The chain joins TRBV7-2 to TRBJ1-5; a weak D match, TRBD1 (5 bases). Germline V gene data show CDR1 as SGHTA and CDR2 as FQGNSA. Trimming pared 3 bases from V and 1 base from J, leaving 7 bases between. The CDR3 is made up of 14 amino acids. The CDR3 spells CASSFRESNQPQHF. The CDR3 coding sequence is TGTGCCAGCAGCTTCAGGGAAAGCAATCAGCCCCAGCATTTT.

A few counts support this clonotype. The DNA of the CDR3 is TGTGCCAGCAGTGATAACCCAGTGAACTATGGCTACACCTTC. This translates into CASSDNPVNYGYTF. This chain joins TRBV12-3 or TRBV12-4 and TRBJ1-2; D remains ambiguous. The CDR3 is made up of 14 amino acids. The V and J ends lost 5 bases and 2 bases respectively, with 12 bases between them.

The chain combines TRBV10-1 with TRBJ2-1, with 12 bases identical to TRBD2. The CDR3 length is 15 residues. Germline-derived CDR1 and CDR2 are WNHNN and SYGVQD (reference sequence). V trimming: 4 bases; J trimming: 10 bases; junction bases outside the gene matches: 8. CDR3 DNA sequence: TGCGCCAGCAGTGGTGGACTAGCGGGAATATCCGAGCAGTTCTTC. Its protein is CASSGGLAGISEQFF.

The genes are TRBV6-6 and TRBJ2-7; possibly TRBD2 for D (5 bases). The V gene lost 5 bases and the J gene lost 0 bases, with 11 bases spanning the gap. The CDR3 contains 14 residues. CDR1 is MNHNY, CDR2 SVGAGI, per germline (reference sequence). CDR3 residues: CASSPRGSSYEQYF. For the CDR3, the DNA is TGTGCCAGCAGTCCCCGGGGAAGCTCCTACGAGCAGTACTTC.

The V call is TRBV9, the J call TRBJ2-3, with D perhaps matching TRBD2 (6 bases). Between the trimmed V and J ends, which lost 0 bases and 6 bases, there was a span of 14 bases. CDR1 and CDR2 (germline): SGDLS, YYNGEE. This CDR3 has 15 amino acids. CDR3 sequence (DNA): TGTGCCAGCAGCGTAGTGGGGGGAGGAAGGGATACGCAGTATTTT. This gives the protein CASSVVGGGRDTQYF.

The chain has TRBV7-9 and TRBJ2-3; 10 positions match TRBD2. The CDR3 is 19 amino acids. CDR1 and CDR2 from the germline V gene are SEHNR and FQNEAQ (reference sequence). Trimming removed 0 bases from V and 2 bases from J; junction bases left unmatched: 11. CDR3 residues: CASSLAFLQGTSATDTQYF. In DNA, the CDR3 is TGTGCCAGCAGCTTAGCTTTCCTACAGGGGACTAGCGCCACAGATACGCAGTATTTT.

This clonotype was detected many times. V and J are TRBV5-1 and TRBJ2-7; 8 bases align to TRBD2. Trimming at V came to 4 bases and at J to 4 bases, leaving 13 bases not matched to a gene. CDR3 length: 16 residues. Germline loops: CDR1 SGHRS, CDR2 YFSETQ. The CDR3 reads CASSPATAGARYEQYF. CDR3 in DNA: TGCGCCAGCAGCCCGGCCACAGCGGGAGCGCGATACGAGCAGTACTTC.

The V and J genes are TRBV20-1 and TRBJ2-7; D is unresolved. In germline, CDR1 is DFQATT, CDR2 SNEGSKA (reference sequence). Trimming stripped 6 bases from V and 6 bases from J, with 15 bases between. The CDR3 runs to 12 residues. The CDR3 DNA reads TGCAGTGCCCTACGACCGGGCATCGAGCAGTACTTC. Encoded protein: CSALRPGIEQYF.

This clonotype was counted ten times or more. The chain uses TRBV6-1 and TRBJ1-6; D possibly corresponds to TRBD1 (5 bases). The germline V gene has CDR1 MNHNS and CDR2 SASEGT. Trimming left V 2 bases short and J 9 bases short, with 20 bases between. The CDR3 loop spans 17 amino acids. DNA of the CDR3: TGTGCCAGCAGTGAAAGAGGGGTGACACGCTACGGTTCACCCCTCCACTTT. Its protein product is CASSERGVTRYGSPLHF.

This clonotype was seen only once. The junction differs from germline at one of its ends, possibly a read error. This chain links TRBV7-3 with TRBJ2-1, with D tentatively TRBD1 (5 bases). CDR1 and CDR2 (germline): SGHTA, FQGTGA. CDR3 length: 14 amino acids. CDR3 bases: TGCGCCAGCAGCTTGATGTCAGGGAACGTTGAGCAGTTCTTC. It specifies CASSLMSGNVEQFF.

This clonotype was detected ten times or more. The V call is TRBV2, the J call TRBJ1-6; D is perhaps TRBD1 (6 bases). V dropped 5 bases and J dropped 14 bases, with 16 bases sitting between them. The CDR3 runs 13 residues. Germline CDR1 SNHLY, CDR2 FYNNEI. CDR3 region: CASSRDNPKALHF. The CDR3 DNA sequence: TGTGCCAGCAGTCGGGACAACCCAAAGGCCCTCCACTTT.

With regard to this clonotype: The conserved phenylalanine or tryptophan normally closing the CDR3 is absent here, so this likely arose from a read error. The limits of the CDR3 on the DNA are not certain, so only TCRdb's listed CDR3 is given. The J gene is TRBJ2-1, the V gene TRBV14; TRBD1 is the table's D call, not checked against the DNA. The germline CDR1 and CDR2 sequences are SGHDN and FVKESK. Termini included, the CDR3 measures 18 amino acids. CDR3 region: CASSQVPVMFTAPTMSSC.

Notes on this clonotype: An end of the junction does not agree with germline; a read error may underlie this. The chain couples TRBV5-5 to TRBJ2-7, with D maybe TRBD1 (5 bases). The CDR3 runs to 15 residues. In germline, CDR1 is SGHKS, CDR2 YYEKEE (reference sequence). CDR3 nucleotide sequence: TGTGCCAGCAGCGTGGGGCTAGTACGATCCTACAAGCAGTACTTC. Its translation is CASSVGLVRSYKQYF. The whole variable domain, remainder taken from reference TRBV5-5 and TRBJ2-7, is DAGVTQSPTHLIKTRGQQVTLRCSPISGHKSVSWYQQVLGQGPQFIFQYYEKEERGRGNFPDRFSARQFPNYSSELNVNALLLGDSALYLCASSVGLVRSYKQYFGPGTRLTVT.

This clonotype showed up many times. In DNA, the CDR3 is TGTGCCAGCAGTGAAATGGGAGTCAATGAGCAGTTCTTC. It specifies CASSEMGVNEQFF. The rearrangement uses TRBV2 and TRBJ2-1; weak D call: TRBD2 (5 bases). This CDR3 contains 13 residues. Per germline, CDR1 SNHLY and CDR2 FYNNEI. V lost 2 bases to trimming and J lost 6 bases, with 8 bases between them.

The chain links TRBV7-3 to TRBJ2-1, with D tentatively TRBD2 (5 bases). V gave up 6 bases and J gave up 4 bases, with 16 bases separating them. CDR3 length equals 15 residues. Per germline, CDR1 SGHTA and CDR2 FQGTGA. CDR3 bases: TGTGCCAGCAGTCCAAATCTAGCTGGGTACAATGAGCAGTTCTTC. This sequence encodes CASSPNLAGYNEQFF.

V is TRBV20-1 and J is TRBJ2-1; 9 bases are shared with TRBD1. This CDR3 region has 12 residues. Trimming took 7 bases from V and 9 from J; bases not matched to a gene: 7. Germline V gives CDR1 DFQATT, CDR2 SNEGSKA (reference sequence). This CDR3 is CSVPTGGGEQFF. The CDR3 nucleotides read TGCAGTGTTCCCACAGGGGGCGGTGAGCAGTTCTTC.

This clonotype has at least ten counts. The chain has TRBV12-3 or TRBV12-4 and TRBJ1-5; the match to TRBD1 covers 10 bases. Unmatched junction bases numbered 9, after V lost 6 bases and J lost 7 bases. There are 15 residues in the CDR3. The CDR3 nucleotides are TGTGCCAGCAGACAAGACAGGGGGCGCAGCCAGCCCCAGCATTTT. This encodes CASRQDRGRSQPQHF.

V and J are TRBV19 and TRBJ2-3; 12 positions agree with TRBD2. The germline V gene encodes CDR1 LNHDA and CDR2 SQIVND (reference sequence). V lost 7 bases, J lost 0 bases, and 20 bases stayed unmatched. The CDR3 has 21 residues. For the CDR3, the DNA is TGTGCCAGTACCGCCCCCGGGACTAGCGGGTGGGGGTGGAACAGCACAGATACGCAGTATTTT. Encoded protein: CASTAPGTSGWGWNSTDTQYF.

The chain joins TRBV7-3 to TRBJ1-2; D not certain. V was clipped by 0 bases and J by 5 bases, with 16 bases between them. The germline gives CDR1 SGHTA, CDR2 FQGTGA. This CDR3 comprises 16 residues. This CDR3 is CASSLTGRVGVYGYTF. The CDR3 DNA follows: TGTGCCAGCAGCTTAACTGGGCGGGTCGGGGTATATGGCTACACCTTC.